What follows are 7 T cell receptor beta chains derived from one specimen sequenced in a study of blood T cell repertoires in COVID-19. TCRdb's table, derived via immunoSEQ multiplex PCR, lists solely in-frame clones and lacks some. This repertoire shows about 46,000 clones, over 75% found once; its top ten account for approximately 15%. The specimen was peripheral blood. All receptors derive from a human donor in a cohort sampled during active COVID-19. The donor label of this sample is uncertain.

V and J are TRBV19 and TRBJ2-7; TRBD2 might be the D (5 bases). Trimming left V 3 bases short and J 3 bases short, with 18 bases between. Germline V CDR1 and CDR2: LNHDA, SQIVND (reference sequence). This CDR3 region has 16 residues. CDR3 region: CASSIFPSFPLYEQYF. The DNA of the CDR3 is TGTGCCAGTAGTATCTTCCCTAGCTTCCCCCTCTACGAGCAGTACTTC.

This rearrangement joins TRBV3-1 (or the pseudogene TRBV3-2) to TRBJ1-1; 11 nucleotides match TRBD1. Germline CDR1 and CDR2: LGHDT and YNNKEL (reference sequence). The CDR3 covers 17 residues. The trim removed 4 bases at V and 0 bases at J, leaving 7 bases unmatched. The CDR3 DNA is TGTGCCAGCAGCCCCCGGGACAGGGGGTCCATGAACACTGAAGCTTTCTTT. It specifies CASSPRDRGSMNTEAFF.

The chain links TRBV5-1 to TRBJ1-2, with TRBD1 matching 9 bases. The length of the CDR3 is 15 residues. V lost 6 bases to trimming and J lost 7 bases; unmatched junction nucleotides: 13. Germline CDR1 SGHRS, CDR2 YFSETQ. The CDR3 DNA follows: TGCGCCAGCACTGTTGAAGGACAGGGGCAAGGTGGCTACACCTTC. It translates to CASTVEGQGQGGYTF.

The chain combines TRBV30 with TRBJ2-7; 8 bases line up with TRBD1. The V segment lost 4 bases and the J segment 2 bases; nucleotides outside the gene matches: 10. Germline CDR1 and CDR2: GTSNPN and SVGIG (reference sequence). CDR3 length: 15 residues. CDR3 in amino acids: CAWNPGQGATYEQYF. As DNA, the CDR3 is TGTGCCTGGAACCCGGGGCAGGGGGCTACCTACGAGCAGTACTTC. Filled out from reference TRBV30 and TRBJ2-7, the complete variable domain reads SQTIHQWPATLVQPVGSPLSLECTVEGTSNPNLYWYRQAAGRGLQLLFYSVGIGQISSEVPQNLSASRPQDRQFILSSKKLLLSDSGFYLCAWNPGQGATYEQYFGPGTRLTVT.

The rearrangement uses TRBV6-1 and TRBJ1-1, with a tentative D call TRBD1 (6 bases). The germline V and J ends were trimmed by 2 bases and 9 bases, with 19 bases remaining between them. This CDR3 region has 15 residues. CDR1 and CDR2 from the germline V gene are MNHNS and SASEGT. DNA of the CDR3: TGTGCCAGCAGTGAACATAGGGGACAACCAGAACAAGCTTTCTTT. The encoded protein is CASSEHRGQPEQAFF.

The chain combines TRBV2 with TRBJ2-1, with a possible D match to TRBD2 (7 bases). Trimming took 6 bases from V and 0 from J, leaving 27 bases between them. This CDR3 spans 20 amino acids. Germline CDR1 and CDR2: SNHLY and FYNNEI. This chain's CDR3 is CASRQIFSGGGVGSYNEQFF. DNA of the CDR3: TGTGCCAGCAGGCAAATTTTTTCTGGCGGGGGCGTGGGCTCCTACAATGAGCAGTTCTTC.

This sequence joins TRBV11-3 and TRBJ2-7; 8 nucleotides match TRBD1. V shed 5 bases and J 1 base; nucleotides not matched to a gene: 7. The CDR3 consists of 15 residues. Looked up from germline, CDR1 is SGHNT and CDR2 is YENEEA. The CDR3 spells CASSPGTGRSYEQYF. In DNA, the CDR3 is TGTGCCAGCAGCCCCGGGACAGGACGGTCCTACGAGCAGTACTTC.